Sequencing of this T cell receptor (beta chain) was carried out in a study of shared clonotypes between healthy human individuals. Points from the study as a whole: Richness estimates generally favored naive over memory subsets.

Details on this clone: Its antigen remains unidentified.

Some 30,000 T cell genomes, or approximately 190 ng DNA, went into the sorted-subset replicate PCRs. Profiling relied on immunoSEQ multiplex PCR, and the TCRdb table lists in-frame clones only, not all of them. The sample carries 660,000 or so clones, about 96% recorded once. The ends were cut back, 7 bases at V and 0 bases at J, with 9 bases in the middle. This CDR3 spans 13 amino acids. The germline CDR1 and CDR2 sequences are SNHLY and FYNNEI. Naive CD8 cells lacked CD45RO, underwent positive selection for CCR7 and left out terminally differentiated effector memory CD45RA+ cells. This clonotype originated in a woman between 25 and 40 years old in good health. J is TRBJ2-5 and V is TRBV2; TRBD2 might be the D (7 bases). The material sequenced was naive CD8+ T cells sorted from blood. Written as DNA, the CDR3 is TGTGCCAGCAAGCGGGACAACCAAGAGACCCAGTACTTC. Protein: CASKRDNQETQYF.